Listed below are T cell receptor beta chains from one sample, sequenced in a study of CD8 T cells in ankylosing spondylitis. TCRdb independently ran MiXCR on the 5' RACE reads; one entry per CDR3 protein. The sample records 750,000 to 850,000 distinct CDR3 sequences, approximately 10% being singletons. The specimen was blood, either unsorted or a sorted T cell fraction (not recorded which). These receptor sequences come from a male donor with ankylosing spondylitis. The CDR3 runs from the conserved cysteine through the conserved F or W. The order of the fields is clone size, V gene, CDR3 protein. Clone size is stated in some rows and not others, as once, few, many or a class when expanded.

. | TRBV28 | CASKIPSTDTQYF
. | TRBV20-1 | CSARRDYSRETQYF
. | TRBV28 | CASNRGSGNQPQHF
. | TRBV20-1 | CSARDRQAEGYTF
. | TRBV6-5 | CASSYSGGGFNEQFF
many | TRBV20-1 | CSASPVYNEQFF
. | TRBV7-2 | CASSLTGTGVYGYTF
few | TRBV20-1 | CSARDLRTGSNTGELFF
. | TRBV20-1 | CSATGTVTNYGYTF
many | TRBV10-3 | CAISQTGRMNTEAFF
many | TRBV7-9 | CASSPGLPVVDTQYF